One and the same sample provided the 13 T cell receptor beta chains below, sequenced in a study of CD8 T cells in ankylosing spondylitis. TCRdb passed the 5' RACE reads through MiXCR, listing each CDR3 protein once. In the table there are 500,000 or so distinct CDR3 sequences, over 4% of which are singletons. Their specific antigens are unknown. Study-level points and caveats: In ankylosing spondylitis blood, a motif of eight highly homologous TCR beta variants appeared characteristic.

Sequencing was carried out using blood, either unsorted or a sorted T cell fraction (not recorded which). Receptor source: a male donor with ankylosing spondylitis.

This clonotype was recorded at least ten times. This chain connects TRBV18 to TRBJ2-5, with 7 bases aligning to TRBD1. CDR1 KGHSH and CDR2 LQKENI come from the germline V gene. This CDR3 is built from 14 residues. The V gene end was trimmed by 7 bases and the J gene end by 5 bases; junction bases not matched to a gene: 10. This CDR3 is CASFIRQGVETQYF. The CDR3 DNA follows: TGTGCCAGCTTCATTCGACAGGGTGTCGAGACCCAGTACTTC.

This clonotype was picked up a small number of times. This chain connects TRBV9 to TRBJ2-3; D remains unclear. Germline V lookup: CDR1 SGDLS, CDR2 YYNGEE. There are 14 residues in the CDR3. V was cut by 0 bases and J by 6 bases, with 11 bases left in between. The CDR3 loop is CASSVGVGKDTQYF. For the CDR3, the DNA is TGTGCCAGCAGCGTAGGGGTAGGGAAGGATACGCAGTATTTT.

The table lists this clonotype with many counts. V is TRBV7-8 and J is TRBJ2-3; D is uncertain. This CDR3 region has 12 residues. Looked up from germline, CDR1 is SGHVS and CDR2 is FQNEAQ. Between the trimmed V and J ends, which lost 5 bases and 6 bases, there was a span of 9 bases. CDR3 region: CASSIERDTQYF. In nucleotides, the CDR3 is TGTGCCAGCAGCATAGAGAGGGATACGCAGTATTTT.

Many counts were recorded for this clonotype. The chain uses TRBV20-1 and TRBJ2-7; perhaps TRBD2 as D (5 bases). Trimming took 3 bases from V and 6 from J, leaving 18 bases between them. Germline values: CDR1 DFQATT, CDR2 SNEGSKA (reference sequence). The CDR3 runs to 14 residues. This CDR3 reads CSARGSGYRGEQYF. CDR3 DNA: TGCAGTGCTAGGGGAAGCGGATACCGGGGCGAGCAGTACTTC.

This chain uses TRBV20-1 with TRBJ1-1; D is ambiguous. The CDR3 consists of 12 residues. Deletions cut 0 bases from V and 8 bases from J, with 10 bases between. Germline CDR1 reads DFQATT; CDR2 reads SNEGSKA (reference sequence). DNA of the CDR3: TGCAGTGCTAGAGAGACGGCCCCAGAAGCTTTCTTT. Protein product: CSARETAPEAFF.

In its sample, this clonotype was seen many times. The J gene is TRBJ1-1, the V gene TRBV6-6; D uncertain. Looked up from germline, CDR1 is MNHNY and CDR2 is SVGAGI (reference sequence). The CDR3 length is 13 residues. V was clipped by 3 bases and J by 1 base, with 6 bases between them. CDR3 amino acids: CASSYQPNTEAFF. The CDR3 DNA reads TGTGCCAGCAGTTATCAGCCGAACACTGAAGCTTTCTTT.

This clonotype was counted many times. The genes are TRBV29-1 and TRBJ2-2, with D possibly TRBD2 on 7 matching bases. The CDR3 contains 16 residues. CDR1 and CDR2 from the germline V gene are SQVTM and ANQGSEA. V shed 0 bases and J shed 4 bases, with 15 bases lying between them. DNA for the CDR3: TGCAGCGTTGAAGATCAAGAGGGGGGGCCCACCGGGGAGCTGTTTTTT. Amino acid sequence: CSVEDQEGGPTGELFF.

Many counts were recorded for this clonotype. V and J are TRBV6-5 and TRBJ1-2; D remains ambiguous. This CDR3 has 13 amino acids. Germline-derived CDR1 and CDR2 are MNHEY and SVGAGI. V lost 0 bases to trimming and J lost 4 bases, with 6 bases between them. CDR3 in amino acids: CASSYSISYGYTF. DNA for the CDR3: TGTGCCAGCAGTTACTCGATAAGCTATGGCTACACCTTC.

This clonotype was counted between two and nine times. The chain links TRBV5-1 to TRBJ2-7; D remains ambiguous. The germline CDR1 and CDR2 sequences are SGHRS and YFSETQ. V lost 0 bases and J lost 3, with 7 bases in between. The CDR3 is 13 residues long. For the CDR3, the DNA is TGCGCCAGCAGCTTGGTAACAGTCTACGAGCAGTACTTC. It translates to CASSLVTVYEQYF. Together with reference TRBV5-1 and TRBJ2-7, the CDR3 gives the full variable domain: KAGVTQTPRYLIKTRGQQVTLSCSPISGHRSVSWYQQTPGQGLQFLFEYFSETQRNKGNFPGRFSGRQFSNSRSEMNVSTLELGDSALYLCASSLVTVYEQYFGPGTRLTVT.

The table lists this clonotype with a few counts. The rearrangement uses TRBV6-1 and TRBJ2-1; weak D call: TRBD2 (6 bases). This CDR3 has 15 residues. Trimming took 1 base from V and 6 from J, leaving 13 bases between them. CDR1 is MNHNS, CDR2 SASEGT, per germline. CDR3 residues: CASSEVRSGGNEQFF. The CDR3 bases are TGTGCCAGCAGTGAAGTCAGGTCCGGGGGCAATGAGCAGTTCTTC.

The sample holds many counts of this clonotype. J is TRBJ1-1 and V is TRBV6-5, with D maybe TRBD1 (5 bases). CDR3 length: 15 amino acids. Germline V gene lookup returns CDR1 MNHEY and CDR2 SVGAGI. Trimming stripped 4 bases from V and 1 base from J, with 13 bases between. For the CDR3, the DNA is TGTGCCAGCAGTTCCGACAGTAGCGCGAACACTGAAGCTTTCTTT. Its protein product is CASSSDSSANTEAFF.

In its sample, this clonotype was seen many times. The chain uses TRBV6-1 and TRBJ1-5, with a possible D match to TRBD1 (5 bases). The CDR3 covers 14 residues. Per germline, CDR1 MNHNS and CDR2 SASEGT. The V end lost 5 bases, the J end lost 2 bases, and 10 bases lay between the germline ends. DNA of the CDR3: TGTGCCAGCAGTCTCAGGGACGGCAATCAGCCCCAGCATTTT. As protein: CASSLRDGNQPQHF.

This clonotype showed up many times. The rearrangement uses TRBV5-1 and TRBJ1-1, with D hard to call. CDR3 length: 15 residues. Trimming pared 0 bases from V and 6 bases from J, leaving 15 bases between. Germline assignment: CDR1 SGHRS and CDR2 YFSETQ. As DNA, the CDR3 is TGCGCCAGCAGCTTGGACCCGATCCCGAAGGCTGAAGCTTTCTTT. Amino acids: CASSLDPIPKAEAFF. Complete variable domain (other parts from reference TRBV5-1 and TRBJ1-1): KAGVTQTPRYLIKTRGQQVTLSCSPISGHRSVSWYQQTPGQGLQFLFEYFSETQRNKGNFPGRFSGRQFSNSRSEMNVSTLELGDSALYLCASSLDPIPKAEAFFGQGTRLTVV.